This TCR beta chain appears in the sequencing data of a study of blood T cell repertoires in COVID-19. The CDR3 runs 15 residues. V lost 1 base to trimming and J lost 4 bases, with 11 bases between them. Germline values: CDR1 MGHRA, CDR2 YSYEKL. The Seattle site enrolled patients during active infection and followed them longitudinally. Libraries were prepared by immunoSEQ multiplex PCR; TCRdb keeps only in-frame clonotypes and omits some of them. The table shows some 110,000 clones, with 80% to 95% occurring only once. The genes are TRBV4-1 and TRBJ1-5; D might be TRBD1 (5 bases). Source material: peripheral blood. The source is a man aged 45-60 years with COVID-19, enrolled during active disease. The CDR3, as DNA: TGCGCCAGCAGCCAAGGTCCGGGGGTAAATCAGCCCCAGCATTTT. It encodes CASSQGPGVNQPQHF.